The clone carrying this T cell receptor beta chain has only a few counts. Its antigen is unknown. This specimen comes from a study of T-cell memory formation after mild COVID-19. Study results and caveats: Contracting CD4+ clones lay largely in CM and EM, with CD8+ ones residing in EMRA. Contracting clones from day 15 to 85 showed balanced CD4/CD8; later expanders favored CD4+.

Per germline, CDR1 MNHEY and CDR2 SVGAGI. Trimming took 4 bases from V and 8 from J; bases not matched to a gene: 13. CDR3 length: 16 residues. TCRdb ran MiXCR on the 5' RACE reads and lists one entry per CDR3 protein. The repertoire holds around 250,000 distinct CDR3 sequences, with around 15% as singletons. This receptor was obtained from a man aged 18 to 35 who had mild COVID-19 (a few samples of this study predate the infection). Cell type and time point are not known. Sequencing input: PBMCs or a T cell subset sorted from them (not recorded which). The chain is built from TRBV6-5 and TRBJ2-2; 7 bases line up with TRBD1. The CDR3 spells CASSFAQGSLVGELFF. The CDR3 region has the DNA TGTGCCAGCAGTTTCGCACAGGGGTCCCTCGTGGGGGAGCTGTTTTTT.